These T cell receptor beta chains were read from a single sample in a study of PD-1 blockade in classical Hodgkin lymphoma. The assay was immunoSEQ multiplex PCR, and TCRdb's table has in-frame clones only and misses some. The data show some 16,000 clones, approximately 88% seen once. This specimen was peripheral blood mononuclear cells (PBMCs), taken before the second cycle of nivolumab. These receptors came from a human donor with classical Hodgkin lymphoma. Each CDR3 is given with its conserved first and last residue. A D gene is named only where the DNA matches it firmly. Clone size, where shown, is once, few, many, or a class for clones that have expanded.

d_gene	v_gene	abundance	len	j_gene	CDR3aa	CDR3nt
.	TRBV19	.	12	TRBJ1-5	CASRDSNQPQHF	TGTGCCAGTCGGGATAGCAATCAGCCCCAGCATTTT
.	TRBV19	.	15	TRBJ1-1	CASSINWGGGTEAFF	TGTGCCAGTAGTATTAATTGGGGAGGCGGCACTGAAGCTTTCTTT
.	TRBV11-2	.	16	TRBJ2-7	CASSLDQVFWSYEQYF	TGTGCCAGCAGCTTAGATCAGGTCTTCTGGTCCTACGAGCAGTACTTC
TRBD2	TRBV16	.	15	TRBJ2-1	CASSQERGGRDEQFF	TGTGCCAGCAGCCAAGAACGGGGGGGCAGGGATGAGCAGTTCTTC
TRBD1	TRBV19	.	19	TRBJ1-5	CASSMRQGAIGGSNQPQHF	TGTGCCAGTAGTATGCGGCAGGGGGCTATAGGTGGTAGCAATCAGCCCCAGCATTTT
TRBD1	TRBV27	.	16	TRBJ2-1	CASSSYRGLSYNEQFF	TGTGCCAGCAGTAGCTACAGGGGGCTCTCCTACAATGAGCAGTTCTTC
TRBD2	TRBV19	.	14	TRBJ2-7	CASTQGGVPYEQYF	TGTGCCAGTACCCAGGGAGGGGTGCCCTACGAGCAGTACTTC
.	TRBV6-1	.	13	TRBJ1-1	CASSARLETEAFF	TGTGCCAGCTCCGCCAGACTGGAAACTGAAGCTTTCTTT
.	TRBV14	.	16	TRBJ1-2	CASSLSGGRANYGYTF	TGTGCCAGCAGCCTCTCCGGTGGCCGAGCTAACTATGGCTACACCTTC
.	TRBV6-1	.	13	TRBJ1-1	CASSEEQGTEAFF	TGTGCCAGCAGTGAAGAACAGGGCACTGAAGCTTTCTTT
.	TRBV10-1	.	14	TRBJ1-1	CASSESRANTEAFF	TGCGCCAGCAGTGAGTCCAGGGCGAACACTGAAGCTTTCTTT
.	TRBV27	.	13	TRBJ1-3	CASRRRAGNTIYF	TGTGCCAGCAGGCGACGGGCTGGAAACACCATATATTTT
.	TRBV14	.	15	TRBJ1-1	CASSPPDGLNTEAFF	TGTGCCAGCAGCCCCCCGGACGGCCTGAACACTGAAGCTTTCTTT
.	TRBV7-9	.	13	TRBJ2-2	CASSLERSGELFF	TGTGCCAGCAGCTTAGAACGATCCGGGGAGCTGTTTTTT
.	TRBV10-3	.	16	TRBJ1-6	CAISRGQKPGDSPLHF	TGTGCCATCAGTAGAGGCCAAAAACCGGGGGATTCACCCCTCCACTTT
.	TRBV18	.	14	TRBJ1-1	CASLSYARGTEAFF	TGTGCCAGCCTCTCCTATGCTAGGGGGACTGAAGCTTTCTTT
TRBD2	TRBV10-3	.	16	TRBJ2-1	CAISESRSGSGDEQFF	TGTGCCATCAGTGAGTCTCGGAGCGGGAGCGGCGATGAGCAGTTCTTC
.	TRBV28	once	15	TRBJ2-1	CASSPSPDHLFRQFF	TGTGCCAGCAGTCCCTCTCCGGACCATTTATTTCGGCAGTTCTTC
.	TRBV5-6	.	14	TRBJ2-7	CASSPLKLIDEQYF	TGTGCCAGCAGCCCCCTCAAACTAATAGACGAGCAGTACTTC
TRBD2	TRBV7-8	once	16	TRBJ2-7	CASSRWTSGSNYGQYF	TGTGCCAGCAGCCGTTGGACTAGCGGGTCCAACTACGGGCAGTACTTC
.	TRBV7-9	.	17	TRBJ2-1	CASSLRGGLSSYNEQFF	TGTGCCAGCAGCTTGAGGGGGGGCTTGAGCTCCTACAATGAGCAGTTCTTC
.	TRBV10-3	once	14	TRBJ2-7	CAIASPGIYYEQYF	TGTGCCATCGCTTCCCCGGGAATTTACTACGAGCAGTACTTC
.	TRBV5-1	.	12	TRBJ2-4	CASSLGNNIQYF	TGCGCCAGCAGCTTGGGGAATAACATTCAGTACTTC
.	TRBV7-9	.	19	TRBJ2-1	CASSSPFFSGNPIYNEQFF	TGTGCCAGCAGCTCCCCCTTTTTTAGCGGCAATCCTATCTACAATGAGCAGTTCTTC
.	TRBV29-1	.	11	TRBJ2-7	CSAAQTYEQYF	TGCAGCGCCGCACAAACCTACGAGCAGTACTTC
TRBD1	TRBV27	once	14	TRBJ1-1	CASSQRDRRTEAFF	TGTGCCAGCAGTCAGCGGGACAGGCGCACTGAAGCTTTCTTT
.	TRBV5-1	.	16	TRBJ2-1	CASSLYGRSSYNEQFF	TGCGCCAGCAGCTTGTACGGCAGGAGCTCCTACAATGAGCAGTTCTTC
.	TRBV4-2	.	12	TRBJ2-7	CASSRPTGEQYF	TGTGCCAGCAGCCGGCCAACAGGGGAGCAGTACTTC
.	TRBV7-6	.	14	TRBJ1-1	CASSSGQLNTEAFF	TGTGCCAGCAGCTCAGGACAGTTGAACACTGAAGCTTTCTTT